Below, 28 T cell receptor beta chains from the same sample are listed, as sequenced in a study of glioma-infiltrating T cells (dated by TCRdb to 2016 to 2017). Reads for this sample came from an Illumina MiSeq. The iRepertoire nested amplicon-rescue multiplex PCR (arm-PCR) platform was used to amplify TCR alpha and beta CDR3 regions from RNA. Through fastp at Q25 and MiXCR, TCRdb rebuilt clones from the public reads, retaining in-frame beta chains. Each CDR3 protein appears once, grouped with its most common genes and DNA. The sample records some 110,000 distinct CDR3 sequences, 20% to 25% of which are singletons. The leading ten clones occupy 13% to 15% of the sample. The sequenced material came from glioma tissue, nonneoplastic brain tissue, or PBMCs (not recorded which). These receptors were collected from a human donor with low-grade glioma or glioblastoma, undergoing nonglioma brain surgery, or in good health (not recorded which).

V usage is TRBV29-1 and J usage is TRBJ2-7, with a weak D call TRBD2 (5 bases). Germline V CDR1 and CDR2: SQVTM, ANQGSEA. The CDR3 consists of 12 residues. Trimming removed 4 bases from V and 3 bases from J, with 10 bases in between. The CDR3 DNA is TGCAGCGTTGTCGGGATGTACTACGAGCAGTACTTC. Protein sequence: CSVVGMYYEQYF.

This clonotype was observed at least ten times. The gene calls are TRBV6-1 and TRBJ1-1, with unresolved D. The germline V and J ends were trimmed by 6 bases and 1 base, with 9 bases remaining between them. Germline CDR1 MNHNS, CDR2 SASEGT. The CDR3 runs to 13 residues. This chain's CDR3 is CASSRGSNTEAFF. The CDR3 coding sequence is TGTGCCAGCAGCCGGGGTTCGAACACTGAAGCTTTCTTT.

This clonotype has ten or more counts. The chain couples TRBV7-3 to TRBJ2-5, with a weak D call TRBD1 (6 bases). Trimming cost V 5 bases and J 2 bases, with 12 bases left between them. The CDR3 has 14 amino acids. Germline CDR1 reads SGHTA; CDR2 reads FQGTGA. The CDR3 here is CASSRGRGQETQYF. DNA for the CDR3: TGTGCCAGCAGCCGAGGCAGGGGTCAAGAGACCCAGTACTTC.

This clonotype was picked up a small number of times. This may be a read error, as it is one base from a much larger clone. This chain links TRBV7-2 with TRBJ1-1; no definite D call. The CDR3 totals 12 residues. V lost 8 bases and J 5 bases, leaving 12 bases between the germline ends. The germline V gene encodes CDR1 SGHTA and CDR2 FQGNSA. The CDR3 loop reads CASGQRYTEAFF. As DNA, the CDR3 is TGTGCCAGCGGCCAAAGGTATACTGAAGCTTTCTTT.

This sequence joins TRBV27 and TRBJ2-1; 10 bases are a match to TRBD2. The ends lost 5 bases at V and 8 bases at J; junction bases unmatched: 6. Germline CDR1 reads MNHEY; CDR2 reads SMNVEV (reference sequence). The CDR3 spans 14 residues. The CDR3 loop reads CASSPGLAIDEQFF. CDR3 bases: TGTGCCAGCAGTCCGGGACTAGCGATTGATGAGCAGTTCTTC.

This clonotype turned up a few times. This chain joins TRBV10-3 and TRBJ1-3; no reliable D call. The CDR3 spans 17 residues. CDR1 ENHRY and CDR2 SYGVKD come from the germline V gene. Trimming shortened V by 3 bases and J by 0 bases, and 15 bases separated the two germline ends. CDR3 DNA: TGTGCCATCAGTGAAAGTGGGCTTCGCTTCTCTGGAAACACCATATATTTT. Translation gives CAISESGLRFSGNTIYF.

Comments on this clonotype: A much larger clone differs by one base, so this may be a read error. Likely a read error: the CDR3 ends without its conserved phenylalanine or tryptophan. The rearrangement links TRBV7-8 to TRBJ2-3; D is perhaps TRBD2 (5 bases). The CDR3 has 16 residues. The germline CDR1 and CDR2 sequences are SGHVS and FQNEAQ. With 0 bases removed from V and 2 bases from J, the gap between germline ends came to 12 bases. Here the CDR3 reads CASSLALPSLTDTQYL. The CDR3, as DNA: TGTGCCAGCAGCTTAGCCCTTCCTAGCCTCACAGATACGCAGTATCTT.

V gene TRBV6-2 or TRBV6-3 combines with J gene TRBJ1-6; no reliable D call. The germline V gene encodes CDR1 MNHEY and CDR2 SVGEGT. V was pared by 2 bases and J by 7 bases, with 18 bases between. The CDR3 sequence is 17 residues long. The CDR3 sequence is CASSYARRRGSNSPLHF. For the CDR3, the DNA is TGTGCCAGCAGTTACGCCCGAAGACGGGGAAGCAATTCACCCCTCCACTTT.

The V gene is TRBV12-3 or TRBV12-4, the J gene TRBJ2-7, with D tentatively TRBD2 (5 bases). Trimming cost V 5 bases and J 6 bases, with 20 bases left between them. The CDR3 has 15 amino acids. This CDR3 reads CASSNTGRGYSEQYF. The CDR3 bases are TGTGCCAGCAGTAACACCGGACGGGGATATAGCGAGCAGTACTTC.

Many counts were recorded for this clonotype. This rearrangement joins TRBV20-1 to TRBJ2-3; 10 bases agree with TRBD2. Germline lookup yields CDR1 DFQATT and CDR2 SNEGSKA (reference sequence). The CDR3 covers 15 residues. Unmatched junction bases numbered 2, after V lost 1 base and J lost 1 base. CDR3 region: CSARVTSGGTDTQYF. The CDR3 nucleotides are TGCAGTGCTAGAGTTACTAGCGGGGGCACAGATACGCAGTATTTT.

V is TRBV20-1 and J is TRBJ2-5; D possibly corresponds to TRBD2 (5 bases). The germline gives CDR1 DFQATT, CDR2 SNEGSKA (reference sequence). The CDR3 runs 13 residues. Deletions cut 6 bases from V and 10 bases from J, with 21 bases between. In DNA form, the CDR3 reads TGCAGTGCCCTACCCGCAGAACCTAGCCGCCAGTACTTC. This encodes CSALPAEPSRQYF.

This clonotype was recorded many times. The chain couples TRBV19 to TRBJ2-1; perhaps TRBD2 as D (6 bases). CDR3 length: 13 amino acids. Trimming shortened V by 0 bases and J by 8 bases, and 8 bases separated the two germline ends. CDR1 is LNHDA, CDR2 SQIVND, per germline (reference sequence). The CDR3 sequence: CASSIDREDEQFF. CDR3 nucleotides: TGTGCCAGTAGTATAGACAGGGAGGATGAGCAGTTCTTC.

The chain has TRBV7-9 and TRBJ2-1, with TRBD2 matching over 9 bases. CDR1 and CDR2 (germline): SEHNR, FQNEAQ (reference sequence). The CDR3 covers 15 residues. The trim removed 1 base at V and 8 bases at J, leaving 6 bases unmatched. CDR3 in amino acids: CASSLGSGSFDEQFF. In DNA, the CDR3 is TGTGCCAGCAGCTTAGGTAGCGGGAGTTTCGATGAGCAGTTCTTC. The variable domain in full, completed from reference TRBV7-9 and TRBJ2-1, reads DTGVSQNPRHKITKRGQNVTFRCDPISEHNRLYWYRQTLGQGPEFLTYFQNEAQLEKSRLLSDRFSAERPKGSFSTLEIQRTEQGDSAMYLCASSLGSGSFDEQFFGPGTRLTVL.

This clonotype was counted at least ten times. The genes are TRBV20-1 and TRBJ2-5, with 7 positions matching TRBD1. CDR1 and CDR2 (germline): DFQATT, SNEGSKA (reference sequence). The CDR3 is made up of 12 amino acids. V trimming: 7 bases; J trimming: 2 bases; junction bases outside the gene matches: 4. The CDR3 coding sequence is TGCAGTGTCCCGACAGGGCAAGAGACCCAGTACTTC. Amino acids: CSVPTGQETQYF.

This clonotype appeared a few times. V and J are TRBV7-9 and TRBJ2-2; perhaps TRBD1 as D (6 bases). V was trimmed by 6 bases and J by 7 bases, leaving 21 bases between them. The CDR3 length is 16 residues. CDR1 is SEHNR and CDR2 is FQNEAQ in the germline V gene (reference sequence). CDR3 residues: CASSSPGQALGGELFF. In nucleotides, the CDR3 is TGTGCCAGCAGTTCTCCGGGACAAGCCTTGGGCGGGGAGCTGTTTTTT.

Only one count was recorded for this clonotype. A clone one base away is much larger, so this may be a read error. Because the CDR3 is missing its conserved closing phenylalanine or tryptophan, this is likely a read error. The rearrangement links TRBV7-9 to TRBJ2-5; D unresolved. The CDR3 sequence is 13 residues long. Trimming took off 3 bases at V and 3 bases at J, with 8 bases between the two ends. Germline CDR1 and CDR2: SEHNR and FQNEAQ (reference sequence). In DNA form, the CDR3 reads TGTGCCAGCAGCTTCCAGCCAGAAGAGACCCAGTACTTA. Amino acids: CASSFQPEETQYL.

The chain has TRBV19 and TRBJ1-1; unclear D gene. Trimming took off 7 bases at V and 1 base at J, with 10 bases between the two ends. The CDR3 covers 13 residues. Germline V lookup: CDR1 LNHDA, CDR2 SQIVND (reference sequence). Here the CDR3 reads CASKELGNTEAFF. CDR3 nucleotide sequence: TGTGCCAGTAAGGAGTTGGGGAACACTGAAGCTTTCTTT. Full variable domain (remainder filled in from reference TRBV19 and TRBJ1-1): DGGITQSPKYLFRKEGQNVTLSCEQNLNHDAMYWYRQDPGQGLRLIYYSQIVNDFQKGDIAEGYSVSREKKESFPLTVTSAQKNPTAFYLCASKELGNTEAFFGQGTRLTVV.

Comment on this clonotype: The conserved phenylalanine or tryptophan normally closing the CDR3 is absent here, so this likely arose from a read error. The chain uses TRBV6-2 or TRBV6-3 and TRBJ2-7; D possibly corresponds to TRBD1 (5 bases). CDR3 length equals 14 residues. Germline CDR1 reads MNHEY; CDR2 reads SVGEGT. With 6 bases removed from V and 7 bases from J, the gap between germline ends came to 19 bases. The CDR3: CASRPPRGYGEQYL. DNA of the CDR3: TGTGCCAGCAGACCTCCTAGGGGCTACGGGGAGCAGTACCTC.

This clonotype was counted ten times or more. The V gene is TRBV3-1, the J gene TRBJ2-7; D uncertain. V was pared by 1 base and J by 5 bases, with 6 bases between. This CDR3 comprises 12 residues. Germline V gene sequence: CDR1 LGHDT, CDR2 YNNKEL (reference sequence). The CDR3, as DNA: TGTGCCAGCAGCCAAGTTTTTGACGAGCAGTACTTC. Amino acid sequence: CASSQVFDEQYF.

Details on this clonotype: At one boundary the junction diverges from the germline segment, which might be a read error. The V call is TRBV20-1, the J call TRBJ2-3; D possibly corresponds to TRBD2 (5 bases). Germline CDR1 reads DFQATT; CDR2 reads SNEGSKA (reference sequence). This CDR3 region has 14 residues. This chain's CDR3 is CSSPPGISTDTQYF. CDR3 nucleotides: TGCAGTTCCCCCCCCGGGATTAGCACGGATACGCAGTATTTT.

This clonotype has ten or more counts. The chain is built from TRBV7-9 and TRBJ2-5; D unclear. Per germline, CDR1 SEHNR and CDR2 FQNEAQ (reference sequence). Trimming removed 6 bases from V and 2 bases from J, with 16 bases in between. The CDR3 extends over 15 amino acids. CDR3 sequence: CASSPQTLTQETQYF. The CDR3 nucleotides are TGTGCCAGCAGTCCTCAGACACTTACGCAAGAGACCCAGTACTTC.

This clonotype was observed a few times. This chain joins TRBV2 and TRBJ1-3; 7 bases agree with TRBD1. CDR1 SNHLY and CDR2 FYNNEI come from the germline V gene. Trimming removed 7 bases from V and 10 bases from J; junction bases left unmatched: 13. The CDR3 runs 14 residues. The CDR3, as DNA: TGTGCCAGCACCCCCGAAAGGGGGCCACAGACCATATATTTT. Protein product: CASTPERGPQTIYF. Drawing the rest from reference TRBV2 and TRBJ1-3, the complete variable domain is EPEVTQTPSHQVTQMGQEVILRCVPISNHLYFYWYRQILGQKVEFLVSFYNNEISEKSEIFDDQFSVERPDGSNFTLKIRSTKLEDSAMYFCASTPERGPQTIYFGEGSWLTVV.

To note about this clonotype: Compared with germline, one end of the junction differs, possibly owing to a read error. The chain couples TRBV7-2 to TRBJ1-1; D is uncertain. The V gene's germline CDR1 is SGHTA and CDR2 FQGNSA. CDR3 size: 16 residues. Written as DNA, the CDR3 is TGTGCCAACAGCTTAGCTGGTGGAAGCATGAACACTGAAGCTTTCTTT. Its translation: CANSLAGGSMNTEAFF.

A remark on this clonotype: A much larger clone differs by one base, so this may be a read error. V gene TRBV5-1 combines with J gene TRBJ2-3, with TRBD2 as a possible D gene (6 bases). The CDR3 extends over 16 amino acids. Germline assignment: CDR1 SGHRS and CDR2 YFSETQ. The CDR3 coding sequence is TGCACCAGCAGCATTCTTAGCGGCTCTAGCACAGATACGCAGTATTTT. Protein sequence: CTSSILSGSSTDTQYF.

With regard to this clonotype: At one end, the junction sequence differs from germline, possibly due to a read error. The gene calls are TRBV5-1 and TRBJ2-3; 10 positions agree with TRBD2. CDR1 and CDR2 (germline): SGHRS, YFSETQ. This CDR3 is built from 19 residues. CDR3 nucleotides: TGCGTCAGCAGCTTGGCTCTAGCGGGAGAACGGGGGGCCACAGATACGCAGTATTTT. Amino acid sequence: CVSSLALAGERGATDTQYF.

There are many counts of this clonotype. The rearrangement joins TRBV7-7 to TRBJ2-1, with 9 bases matching TRBD1. The CDR3 spans 17 residues. The junction had 10 bases not matched to a gene; V was cut back by 1 base and J by 6 bases. The germline V gene encodes CDR1 SSHAT and CDR2 FNYEAQ (reference sequence). The CDR3, as DNA: TGTGCCAGCAGCTTAGAGCTACCTGGGACAGGGCGCAATGAGCAGTTCTTC. Residues: CASSLELPGTGRNEQFF.

The chain is built from TRBV9 and TRBJ1-1; TRBD1 matches 8 bases. Germline V gene lookup returns CDR1 SGDLS and CDR2 YYNGEE. CDR3 size: 15 residues. Trimming removed 1 base from V and 4 bases from J; junction bases left unmatched: 6. CDR3 sequence reads: CASSVQGADSTEAFF. The DNA of the CDR3 is TGTGCCAGCAGCGTACAGGGGGCTGATAGCACTGAAGCTTTCTTT. Drawing the rest from reference TRBV9 and TRBJ1-1, the complete variable domain is DSGVTQTPKHLITATGQRVTLRCSPRSGDLSVYWYQQSLDQGLQFLIQYYNGEERAKGNILERFSAQQFPDLHSELNLSSLELGDSALYFCASSVQGADSTEAFFGQGTRLTVV.

At least ten counts were recorded for this clonotype. The rearrangement joins TRBV5-1 to TRBJ2-7, with unresolved D. This CDR3 spans 13 amino acids. Germline V CDR1 and CDR2: SGHRS, YFSETQ. Trimming left V 0 bases short and J 4 bases short, with 8 bases between. The CDR3 DNA reads TGCGCCAGCAGCTTGGTAGCCAGTTACGAGCAGTACTTC. Protein sequence: CASSLVASYEQYF.